This section outlines one T cell receptor (beta chain) sequence together with its context. Its specificity is unknown. The CDR3 has 18 residues. V dropped 3 bases and J dropped 5; count of bases not matched to a gene: 14. The germline V gene encodes CDR1 LGHNA and CDR2 YNFKEQ. The second PCR ran about 6 to 11 cycles with a sample-barcoded 5' primer and J-beta primers. Every cDNA was tagged by a template-switch adaptor with 12 random nucleotides. TCRdb itself ran the 5' RACE reads through MiXCR, one entry per CDR3 protein. The sample holds around 700,000 distinct CDR3 sequences; 20% to 25% are singletons and the top ten take around 9.2%. This entry comes from a study of blood T cells in healthy people across ages. Points from the study as a whole: Higher diversity, along with more naive CD4+ cells, distinguished long-lived donors from aged donors.

The sample was also linked to a second study, of T cells of mothers and their children.

This rearrangement joins TRBV4-2 to TRBJ2-5; 11 nucleotides match TRBD2. The sequence was obtained from a boy between 10 and 17 years old in good health. Sequenced: blood. The CDR3 loop reads CASSQTGLADQVGETQYF. DNA for the CDR3: TGTGCCAGCAGCCAGACGGGACTAGCGGACCAGGTCGGGGAGACCCAGTACTTC.